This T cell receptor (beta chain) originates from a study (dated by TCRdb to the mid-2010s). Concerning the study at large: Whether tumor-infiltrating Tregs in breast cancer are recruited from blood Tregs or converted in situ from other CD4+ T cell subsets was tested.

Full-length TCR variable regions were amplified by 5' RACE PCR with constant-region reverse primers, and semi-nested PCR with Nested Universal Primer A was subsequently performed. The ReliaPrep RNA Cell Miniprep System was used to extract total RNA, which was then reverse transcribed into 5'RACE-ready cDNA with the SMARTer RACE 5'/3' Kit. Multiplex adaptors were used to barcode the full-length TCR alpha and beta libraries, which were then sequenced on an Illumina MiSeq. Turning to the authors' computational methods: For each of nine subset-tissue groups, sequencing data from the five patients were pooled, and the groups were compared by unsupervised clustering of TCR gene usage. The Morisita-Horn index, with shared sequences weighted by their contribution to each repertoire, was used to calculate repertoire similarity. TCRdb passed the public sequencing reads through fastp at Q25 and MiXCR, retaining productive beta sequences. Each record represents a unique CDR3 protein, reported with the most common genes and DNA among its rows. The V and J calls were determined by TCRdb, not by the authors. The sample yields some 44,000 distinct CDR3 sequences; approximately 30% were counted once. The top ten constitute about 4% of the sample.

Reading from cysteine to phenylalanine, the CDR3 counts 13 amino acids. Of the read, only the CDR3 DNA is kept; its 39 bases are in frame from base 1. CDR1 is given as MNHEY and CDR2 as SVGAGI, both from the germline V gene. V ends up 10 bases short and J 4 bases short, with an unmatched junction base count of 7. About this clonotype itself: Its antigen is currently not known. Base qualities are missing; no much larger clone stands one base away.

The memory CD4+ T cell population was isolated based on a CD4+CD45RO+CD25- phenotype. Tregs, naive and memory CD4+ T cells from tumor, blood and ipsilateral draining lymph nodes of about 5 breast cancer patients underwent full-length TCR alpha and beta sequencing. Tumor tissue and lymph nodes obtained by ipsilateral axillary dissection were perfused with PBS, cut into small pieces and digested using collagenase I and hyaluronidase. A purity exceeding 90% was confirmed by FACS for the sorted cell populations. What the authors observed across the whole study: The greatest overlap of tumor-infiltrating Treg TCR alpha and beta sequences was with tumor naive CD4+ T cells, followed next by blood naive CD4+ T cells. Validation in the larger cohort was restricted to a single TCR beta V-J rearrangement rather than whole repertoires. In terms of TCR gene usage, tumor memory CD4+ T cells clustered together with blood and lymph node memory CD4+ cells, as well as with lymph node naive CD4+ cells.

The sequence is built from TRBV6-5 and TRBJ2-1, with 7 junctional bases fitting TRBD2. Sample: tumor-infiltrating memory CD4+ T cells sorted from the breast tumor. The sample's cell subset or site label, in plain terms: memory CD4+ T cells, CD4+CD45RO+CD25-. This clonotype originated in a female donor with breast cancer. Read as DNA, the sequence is TGTGCCACCCGGGACTACCTGTACAATGAGCAGTTCTTC. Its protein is CATRDYLYNEQFF.